This is a list of T cell receptor beta chains from one sample in a study of Ad26.COV2.S vaccination and SARS-CoV-2 variants. Clones were read by immunoSEQ multiplex PCR, and TCRdb kept only the in-frame ones, dropping some. In the table there are about 410,000 clones, around 85% of which are singletons. Sequenced material: peripheral blood, taken in a trial of Ad26.COV2.S vaccine versus placebo. These receptors came from a person aged 18-65 years who received the Ad26.COV2.S COVID-19 vaccine or a placebo. Both conserved end residues are part of each CDR3. A D gene is named only where the DNA matches it firmly. Clone sizes are given selectively: once, few, many, or a class where the clone is expanded.

abundance	d_gene	j_gene	v_gene	CDR3aa	CDR3nt
.	.	TRBJ2-1	TRBV6-1	CASSEAGRGSYNEQFF	TGTGCCAGCAGTGAAGCGGGCAGGGGATCCTACAATGAGCAGTTCTTC
.	.	TRBJ1-2	TRBV13	CASSQRGGVYGYTF	TGTGCCAGCAGCCAGAGGGGGGGCGTCTATGGCTACACCTTC
.	TRBD2	TRBJ2-1	TRBV9	CASSVSGVPNEQFF	TGTGCCAGCAGCGTTAGCGGGGTTCCCAATGAGCAGTTCTTC
.	.	TRBJ1-1	TRBV7-2	CASSINRENAAFF	TGTGCCAGCAGCATAAACAGGGAAAATGCAGCTTTCTTT
.	TRBD1	TRBJ1-1	TRBV5-4	CASSAAGTGSLVTEAFF	TGTGCCAGCAGCGCAGCCGGGACAGGGTCCCTTGTCACTGAAGCTTTCTTT
.	TRBD1	TRBJ2-4	TRBV5-1	CASSYRTGYAKNIQYF	TGCGCCAGCAGCTACCGGACAGGGTACGCCAAAAACATTCAGTACTTC
.	.	TRBJ1-2	TRBV2	CASSPSTSNYGYTF	TGTGCCAGCAGCCCCTCGACAAGTAACTATGGCTACACCTTC
.	.	TRBJ2-5	TRBV5-1	CASSGAYGTGLQETQYF	TGCGCCAGCAGCGGGGCCTATGGGACTGGCCTCCAAGAGACCCAGTACTTC
.	TRBD1	TRBJ2-7	TRBV5-6	CASSLTGESYEQYF	TGTGCCAGCAGCTTGACAGGGGAGTCCTACGAGCAGTACTTC
.	.	TRBJ2-3	TRBV10-3	CAISGGPSTDTQYF	TGTGCCATCAGCGGGGGCCCCTCCACAGATACGCAGTATTTT
.	.	TRBJ2-7	TRBV6-5	CASRTGDYEQYF	TGTGCCAGCAGGACGGGGGACTACGAGCAGTACTTC
.	.	TRBJ2-3	TRBV7-9	CASSGRGSTDTQYF	TGTGCCAGCAGCGGTAGAGGGAGCACAGATACGCAGTATTTT
once	.	TRBJ2-5	TRBV2	CASSRLGIEQETQYF	TGTGCCAGCAGTCGACTAGGGATAGAACAAGAGACCCAGTACTTC
.	TRBD1	TRBJ1-2	TRBV6-5	CASSTGGGYTF	TGTGCCAGCAGTACAGGGGGTGGCTACACCTTC
.	TRBD2	TRBJ2-3	TRBV2	CASQKLAGGPDTQYF	TGTGCCAGCCAAAAACTAGCGGGGGGTCCAGATACGCAGTATTTT
.	.	TRBJ2-3	TRBV7-2	CASNAEPSAADTQYF	TGTGCCAGCAACGCGGAGCCTAGCGCGGCAGATACGCAGTATTTT
.	TRBD1	TRBJ2-1	TRBV5-5	CASSFFRGNEQFF	TGTGCCAGCAGCTTCTTCAGGGGGAATGAGCAGTTCTTC
.	.	TRBJ2-5	TRBV7-9	CASSLYGYGETQYF	TGTGCCAGCAGCTTATACGGCTACGGGGAGACCCAGTACTTC
.	.	TRBJ2-3	TRBV4-1	CASSLSRTVTSTDTQYF	TGCGCCAGCAGCCTGAGTCGGACAGTTACTAGCACAGATACGCAGTATTTT
.	TRBD1	TRBJ2-6	TRBV3-1/TRBV3-2	CASSSQGHSGANVLTF	TGTGCCAGCAGCTCACAGGGGCACTCTGGGGCCAACGTCCTGACTTTC
.	TRBD2	TRBJ2-1	TRBV7-9	CASSLYGGAIENNEQFF	TGTGCCAGCAGCTTATACGGGGGGGCAATAGAGAACAATGAGCAGTTCTTC
.	.	TRBJ1-2	TRBV10-3	CAISLGPGANYGYTF	TGTGCCATCAGTTTGGGCCCAGGGGCTAACTATGGCTACACCTTC
once	TRBD1	TRBJ1-4	TRBV4-3	CASSQDRDEKLFF	TGCGCCAGCAGCCAGGACAGGGACGAAAAACTGTTTTTT